Each of the 12 T cell receptor beta chains below was sequenced from the same sample in a study of T cell repertoires in cytomegalovirus infection. From the reads, TCRdb called clonotypes with MiXCR, one entry per CDR3 protein. The repertoire includes 400,000 to 600,000 distinct CDR3 sequences, roughly 42% of them detected once, and just under 45% sits in the top ten. These receptors' antigens are unknown. The material was cultured PBMCs, obtained from culture after CMV antigen stimulation. The receptor set was obtained from a human donor in good health (CMV status not recorded). Some clones in this sample may be carry-over from other donors' samples.

This clonotype showed up just a few times. The V and J genes are TRBV7-2 and TRBJ1-2; 7 bases fit TRBD1. This CDR3 is built from 14 residues. V lost 3 bases and J lost 0; bases outside the gene matches: 1. Germline CDR1 and CDR2: SGHTA and FQGNSA. The CDR3 here is CASSLGQPNYGYTF. The CDR3 DNA reads as TGTGCCAGCAGCTTGGGACAGCCTAACTATGGCTACACCTTC.

This clonotype was detected only once. V is TRBV11-2 and J is TRBJ2-7, with 7 bases identical to TRBD1. Trimming at V came to 0 bases and at J to 4 bases, leaving 12 bases not matched to a gene. CDR3 length equals 17 residues. Germline V gene data show CDR1 as SGHAT and CDR2 as FQNNGV. The CDR3: CASSLDSIGNRGYEQYF. CDR3 bases: TGTGCCAGCAGCTTAGATTCGATAGGTAACAGGGGATACGAGCAGTACTTC.

This clonotype was seen more than once but under ten times. V usage is TRBV6-1 and J usage is TRBJ1-5; 9 bases line up with TRBD1. V lost 4 bases and J lost 0; bases outside the gene matches: 13. CDR1 and CDR2 (germline): MNHNS, SASEGT. The CDR3 runs to 19 residues. Here the CDR3 DNA reads TGTGCCAGCAGTGGACGAGGACAGGGGTATCCCCTTAGCAATCAGCCCCAGCATTTT. It specifies CASSGRGQGYPLSNQPQHF.

This clonotype was seen only once. This may come from a read error, since a much larger clone is one base off. The CDR3 ends on some other residue instead of the conserved phenylalanine or tryptophan, so this is likely a read error. The rearrangement uses TRBV7-2 and TRBJ2-3, with TRBD2 matching 15 bases. CDR1 SGHTA and CDR2 FQGNSA come from the germline V gene. The V and J ends lost 2 bases and 1 base, in that order; junction bases with no gene match: 4. The CDR3 is made up of 18 amino acids. CDR3: CASSLSGTSGGRTDTQYS. The CDR3, as DNA: TGTGCCAGCAGCTTATCGGGGACTAGCGGGGGGCGCACAGATACGCAGTATTCT.

This clonotype was detected a few times. The V and J genes are TRBV11-2 and TRBJ2-7; maybe TRBD1 (5 bases). Trimming removed 5 bases from V and 3 bases from J, with 8 bases in between. Germline CDR1 reads SGHAT; CDR2 reads FQNNGV. The CDR3 consists of 12 residues. The CDR3 nucleotides read TGTGCCAGCAGCAAAACAGGCTACGAGCAGTACTTC. Protein sequence: CASSKTGYEQYF.

The chain uses TRBV10-3 and TRBJ1-1, with 7 bases aligning to TRBD1. This CDR3 region has 15 residues. J was trimmed by 2 bases and V by 0 bases; bases with no gene match: 3. The germline V gene encodes CDR1 ENHRY and CDR2 SYGVKD. CDR3 region: CAISESGQPNTEAFF. For the CDR3, the DNA is TGTGCCATCAGTGAGTCGGGACAGCCCAACACTGAAGCTTTCTTT.

This clonotype was seen a handful of times. The chain employs TRBV7-9 and TRBJ1-1; tentative D call: TRBD1 (6 bases). The V and J ends lost 4 bases and 0 bases respectively, with 15 bases between them. CDR1 and CDR2 from the germline V gene are SEHNR and FQNEAQ (reference sequence). The CDR3 sequence is 16 residues long. CDR3 in amino acids: CASSYRPGDLNTEAFF. The CDR3 nucleotides are TGTGCCAGCAGCTATAGACCAGGGGACTTGAACACTGAAGCTTTCTTT.

This clonotype was seen only a few times. V and J are TRBV6-2 or TRBV6-3 and TRBJ1-1, with no clear D. Germline CDR1 is MNHEY and CDR2 is SVGEGT. The CDR3 has 13 amino acids. V lost 5 bases and J lost 1, with 8 bases in between. The chain's CDR3 is CASSNLWNTEAFF. In DNA, the CDR3 is TGTGCCAGCAGTAACCTATGGAACACTGAAGCTTTCTTT.

Written as DNA, the CDR3 is TGTGCCAGCAGCTTATTTGGCCCCTCGGGGGGGGATACGCAGTATTTT. Translation: CASSLFGPSGGDTQYF. J is TRBJ2-3 and V is TRBV7-2; 8 bases map to TRBD2. This CDR3 is built from 16 residues. The V segment lost 2 bases and the J segment 6 bases; nucleotides outside the gene matches: 10. CDR1 is SGHTA and CDR2 is FQGNSA in the germline V gene. Supplemented by reference TRBV7-2 and TRBJ2-3, the full variable domain reads GAGVSQSPSNKVTEKGKDVELRCDPISGHTALYWYRQSLGQGLEFLIYFQGNSAPDKSGLPSDRFSAERTGGSVSTLTIQRTQQEDSAVYLCASSLFGPSGGDTQYFGPGTRLTVL.

CDR3 amino acids: CASRPGTGGGQPQHF. The CDR3 nucleotides are TGCGCCAGCAGACCCGGGACAGGGGGAGGTCAGCCCCAGCATTTT. The chain recombines TRBV5-1 with TRBJ1-5, with 11 bases matching TRBD1. The CDR3 covers 15 residues. J gave up 6 bases and V 5 bases, and 7 bases lay outside the gene matches. CDR1 and CDR2 from the germline V gene are SGHRS and YFSETQ.

This chain connects TRBV5-5 to TRBJ2-1; 10 bases align to TRBD2. V gave up 0 bases and J gave up 10 bases; unmatched junction bases: 4. CDR1 SGHKS and CDR2 YYEKEE come from the germline V gene (reference sequence). The CDR3 totals 14 residues. The CDR3 protein is CASSLELAGVEQFF. As DNA, the CDR3 is TGTGCCAGCAGCTTGGAGCTAGCGGGAGTGGAGCAGTTCTTC.

This chain joins TRBV15 and TRBJ2-7; a weak D match, TRBD2 (6 bases). Germline V gives CDR1 LNHNV, CDR2 YYDKDF (reference sequence). This CDR3 contains 13 residues. Trimming stripped 5 bases from V and 6 bases from J, with 14 bases between. The chain's CDR3 is CATSSRLVGEQYF. CDR3 DNA: TGTGCCACCAGCTCAAGACTAGTGGGCGAGCAGTACTTC.